The next 16 T cell receptor beta chains were all read from a single sample in a study of regulatory T cells in long-lasting Graves disease. Time point here: newly diagnosed GD, antithyroid drugs for less than 3 months. RNA extracted from PBMCs served as the sequencing template. Arm-PCR of CDR3 regions and iRepertoire HTBI primers were used to build TCR beta libraries. MiXCR, applied by TCRdb to the multiplex PCR reads, yields one record per CDR3 protein. The table has a few hundred thousand distinct CDR3 sequences, 18% seen once. The same data also went into a second study, on T cells in Graves' hyperthyroidism and ophthalmopathy.

Sequenced here: peripheral blood mononuclear cells (PBMCs), sampled at new diagnosis, from a patient treated with antithyroid drugs. The receptors stem from a woman between 25 and 40 years old with Graves disease.

Here the CDR3 reads CASSSNRAGGKAFF. DNA of the CDR3: TGTGCCAGCAGCTCCAACAGGGCGGGGGGGAAAGCTTTCTTT. The chain joins TRBV7-2 to TRBJ1-1; tentative D call: TRBD1 (6 bases). V lost 4 bases, J lost 9 bases, and 18 bases lay in between. Per germline, CDR1 SGHTA and CDR2 FQGNSA. The CDR3 runs to 14 residues.

Comment on this clonotype: A far larger clone is one nucleotide away, so this likely arose from a read error. The chain recombines TRBV5-6 with TRBJ1-2; the D gene is possibly TRBD1 (5 bases). Trimming removed 3 bases from V and 4 bases from J, with 19 bases in between. Germline CDR1 reads SGHDT; CDR2 reads YYEEEE. The CDR3 spans 16 residues. The CDR3 DNA sequence: TGTGCCAGCAGCTCCCCAGCCAGGGTAAGGGGCTATGGCTACACCTTC. It translates to CASSSPARVRGYGYTF.

The chain has TRBV14 and TRBJ2-7; 12 bases are shared with TRBD1. Germline CDR1 SGHDN, CDR2 FVKESK. This CDR3 has 15 amino acids. V trimming: 4 bases; J trimming: 3 bases; junction bases outside the gene matches: 4. The CDR3 region is CASSRDRGRHYEQYF. The CDR3 nucleotides read TGTGCCAGCAGCCGGGACAGGGGGCGTCACTACGAGCAGTACTTC.

This clonotype has a single count. V and J are TRBV28 and TRBJ1-3; D is possibly TRBD1 (6 bases). CDR3 length: 17 residues. With 6 bases removed from V and 1 base from J, the gap between germline ends came to 19 bases. Germline-derived CDR1 and CDR2 are MDHEN and SYDVKM. Written as DNA, the CDR3 is TGTGCCAGCAGGTCCCCACAGGGCCCGGGGTCTGGAAACACCATATATTTT. Translation gives CASRSPQGPGSGNTIYF.

This clonotype was recorded at least ten times. V gene TRBV3-1 combines with J gene TRBJ1-1, with D maybe TRBD1 (6 bases). Germline CDR1 reads LGHDT; CDR2 reads YNNKEL (reference sequence). The CDR3 consists of 13 residues. V was clipped by 1 base and J by 7 bases, with 10 bases between them. The CDR3 region has the DNA TGTGCCAGCAGCCAAGGTAGGGGGGGTGAAGCTTTCTTT. Encoded protein: CASSQGRGGEAFF.

This chain links TRBV3-1 with TRBJ1-5; 8 positions match TRBD1. The CDR3 totals 13 residues. With V trimmed by 3 bases and J by 11 bases, 6 bases remained unmatched. Germline values: CDR1 LGHDT, CDR2 YNNKEL (reference sequence). The CDR3 sequence: CASSQAYRGAQHF. CDR3 DNA sequence: TGTGCCAGCAGCCAGGCCTACAGGGGGGCCCAGCATTTT.

The table lists this clonotype with many counts. The chain has TRBV2 and TRBJ1-6; tentatively, D is TRBD1 (6 bases). The CDR3 covers 15 residues. In germline, CDR1 is SNHLY, CDR2 FYNNEI. Trimming shortened V by 5 bases and J by 6 bases, and 14 bases separated the two germline ends. The CDR3, as DNA: TGTGCCAGCAGTCACCCGGGACATATTAATTCACCCCTCCACTTT. The encoded protein is CASSHPGHINSPLHF.

This clonotype was picked up many times. The chain uses TRBV15 and TRBJ1-2; D is perhaps TRBD1 (6 bases). The length of the CDR3 is 16 residues. V lost 3 bases, J lost 7 bases, and 21 bases lay in between. CDR1 is LNHNV and CDR2 is YYDKDF in the germline V gene (reference sequence). Here the CDR3 DNA reads TGTGCCACCAGCAGGGGCAAAAGGACAGACGGAGGTGGCTACACCTTC. Its protein product is CATSRGKRTDGGGYTF.

This clonotype was seen only a few times. This chain joins TRBV19 and TRBJ1-1; tentative D call: TRBD1 (5 bases). The V gene's germline CDR1 is LNHDA and CDR2 SQIVND (reference sequence). The V and J ends lost 6 bases and 0 bases respectively, with 11 bases between them. CDR3 length: 14 amino acids. Here the CDR3 DNA reads TGTGCCAGTAGGACTTCAGGGTTGAACACTGAAGCTTTCTTT. This codes for CASRTSGLNTEAFF.

The table lists this clonotype with many counts. The CDR3 spells CASSFVRSSYEQYF. CDR3 DNA sequence: TGTGCCAGCAGCTTTGTCAGGAGCTCCTACGAGCAGTACTTC. This chain links TRBV5-6 with TRBJ2-7; D not certain. This CDR3 contains 14 residues. Trimming stripped 2 bases from V and 0 bases from J, with 9 bases between. Germline CDR1 is SGHDT and CDR2 is YYEEEE.

With regard to this clonotype: Being one base from a much bigger clone, this may be a read error. The chain links TRBV7-2 to TRBJ1-6; D is uncertain. Trimming took off 2 bases at V and 9 bases at J, with 2 bases between the two ends. CDR3 length equals 11 residues. Germline CDR1 is SGHTA and CDR2 is FQGNSA. The CDR3 is CASSLSSPLHF. The CDR3 nucleotides are TGTGCCAGCAGCTTAAGTTCACCCCTCCACTTT.

In its sample, this clonotype was seen many times. This sequence joins TRBV6-1 and TRBJ1-2; D possibly corresponds to TRBD1 (5 bases). The germline V gene encodes CDR1 MNHNS and CDR2 SASEGT. Between the trimmed V and J ends, which lost 4 bases and 4 bases, there was a span of 25 bases. This CDR3 is built from 18 residues. The chain's CDR3 is CASSGLGEGLRGAYGYTF. CDR3 DNA: TGTGCCAGCAGTGGGCTGGGAGAGGGGTTGCGTGGGGCCTATGGCTACACCTTC.

This clonotype was recorded only once. It differs at one base from a far larger clone, so likely a read error. V gene TRBV6-9 combines with J gene TRBJ1-4, with D tentatively TRBD1 (5 bases). Germline V gene data show CDR1 as MNHGY and CDR2 as SVAAGI. The CDR3 spans 14 residues. CDR3 DNA: TGTGCCGGCAGTTACTACCGGCAGGGCGAAAAACTGTTTTTT. Translating gives CAGSYYRQGEKLFF.

This clonotype was counted ten times or more. The V call is TRBV5-1, the J call TRBJ2-3; D remains ambiguous. The V end lost 0 bases, the J end lost 8 bases, and 10 bases lay between the germline ends. The CDR3 spans 13 residues. The germline CDR1 and CDR2 sequences are SGHRS and YFSETQ. The CDR3 DNA reads TGCGCCAGCAGCTTGGATTCGTCAGGTACGCAGTATTTT. Translating gives CASSLDSSGTQYF.

In this sample, this clonotype turned up a few times. This may arise from a read error, as a much more abundant clone is one base away. This rearrangement joins TRBV7-2 to TRBJ1-1; unclear D gene. CDR1 and CDR2 (germline): SGHTA, FQGNSA. V lost 0 bases and J lost 3, with 11 bases in between. This CDR3 is built from 15 residues. CDR3 DNA sequence: TGTGCCAGCAGCTTAGCGTACTGGGCGCACACTGAAGCTTTCTTT. Amino acids: CASSLAYWAHTEAFF. Variable domain in full (rest from reference TRBV7-2 and TRBJ1-1): GAGVSQSPSNKVTEKGKDVELRCDPISGHTALYWYRQSLGQGLEFLIYFQGNSAPDKSGLPSDRFSAERTGGSVSTLTIQRTQQEDSAVYLCASSLAYWAHTEAFFGQGTRLTVV.

This clonotype was recorded many times. The chain employs TRBV6-5 and TRBJ2-7, with 10 bases identical to TRBD2. The ends lost 2 bases at V and 4 bases at J; junction bases unmatched: 8. Germline loops: CDR1 MNHEY, CDR2 SVGAGI. The CDR3 sequence is 16 residues long. In nucleotides, the CDR3 is TGTGCCAGCAGTTACAGCGGGGGGGCTTTGTCTTACGAGCAGTACTTC. This gives the protein CASSYSGGALSYEQYF.